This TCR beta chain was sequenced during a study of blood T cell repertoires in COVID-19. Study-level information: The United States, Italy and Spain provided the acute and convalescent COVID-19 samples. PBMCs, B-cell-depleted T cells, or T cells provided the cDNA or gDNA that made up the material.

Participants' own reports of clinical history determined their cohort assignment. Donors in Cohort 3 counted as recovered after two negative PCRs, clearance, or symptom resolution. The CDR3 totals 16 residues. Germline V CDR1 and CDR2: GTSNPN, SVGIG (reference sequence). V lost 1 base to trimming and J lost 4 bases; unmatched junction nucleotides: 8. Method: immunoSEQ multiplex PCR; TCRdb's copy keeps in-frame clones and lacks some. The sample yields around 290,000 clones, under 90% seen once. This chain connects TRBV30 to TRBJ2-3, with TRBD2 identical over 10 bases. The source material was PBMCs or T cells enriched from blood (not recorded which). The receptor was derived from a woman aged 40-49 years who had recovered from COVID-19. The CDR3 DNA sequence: TGTGCCTGGAGTGGGGGGCTAGCGGGGGCCGCAGATACGCAGTATTTT. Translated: CAWSGGLAGAADTQYF.